This T cell receptor beta chain was identified in a study of T cells expressing NK-cell markers. TCRdb reprocessed the 5' RACE reads, with one entry per CDR3 protein and no DNA. The sample includes about 160,000 distinct CDR3 sequences. The CDR3 is 13 amino acids. Looked up from germline, CDR1 is MNHNS and CDR2 is SASEGT. This receptor was taken from a woman aged 18 to 75 in good health. What was sequenced was blood T cells: a sorted CD56 or NKG2C T cell subset, CD4+ or CD8+ T cells, or bulk PBMC T cells (not recorded which). This chain connects TRBV6-1 to TRBJ2-5; the TCRdb call, TRBD1, lacks DNA for checking. CDR3 sequence reads: CAIRQGGQETQYF.